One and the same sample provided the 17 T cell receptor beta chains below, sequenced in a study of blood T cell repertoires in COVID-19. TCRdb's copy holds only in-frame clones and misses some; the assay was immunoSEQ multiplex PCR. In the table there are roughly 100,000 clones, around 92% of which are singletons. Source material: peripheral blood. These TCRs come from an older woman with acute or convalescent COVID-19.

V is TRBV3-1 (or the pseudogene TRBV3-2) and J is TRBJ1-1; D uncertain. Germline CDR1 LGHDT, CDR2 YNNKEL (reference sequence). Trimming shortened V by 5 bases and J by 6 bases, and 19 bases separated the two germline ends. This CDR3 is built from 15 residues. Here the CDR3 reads CASSSIGRTVPEAFF. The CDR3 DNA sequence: TGTGCCAGCAGCTCTATCGGACGGACTGTACCTGAAGCTTTCTTT.

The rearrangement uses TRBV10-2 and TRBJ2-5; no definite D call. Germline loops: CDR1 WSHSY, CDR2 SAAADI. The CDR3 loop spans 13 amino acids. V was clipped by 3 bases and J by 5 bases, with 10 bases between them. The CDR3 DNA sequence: TGCGCCAGCAGTGATTGGGCACGTGAGACCCAGTACTTC. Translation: CASSDWARETQYF.

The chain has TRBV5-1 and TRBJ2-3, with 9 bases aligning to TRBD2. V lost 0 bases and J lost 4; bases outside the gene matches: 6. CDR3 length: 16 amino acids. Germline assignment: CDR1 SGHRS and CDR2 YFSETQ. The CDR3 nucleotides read TGCGCCAGCAGCTTGGGGGCTAGCGGGAAGTCAGATACGCAGTATTTT. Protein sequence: CASSLGASGKSDTQYF.

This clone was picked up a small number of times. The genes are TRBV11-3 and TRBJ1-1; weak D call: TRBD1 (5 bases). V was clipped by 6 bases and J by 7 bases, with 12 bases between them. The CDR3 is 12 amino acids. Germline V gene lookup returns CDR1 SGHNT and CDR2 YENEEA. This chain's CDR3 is CASSQGAGEAFF. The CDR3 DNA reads TGTGCCAGCAGTCAAGGGGCCGGTGAAGCTTTCTTT.

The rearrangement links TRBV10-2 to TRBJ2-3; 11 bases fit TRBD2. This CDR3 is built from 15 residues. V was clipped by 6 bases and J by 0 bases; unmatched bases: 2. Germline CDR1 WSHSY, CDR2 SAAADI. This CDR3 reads CASRGTSGSTDTQYF. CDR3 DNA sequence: TGCGCCAGCAGAGGGACTAGCGGAAGCACAGATACGCAGTATTTT.

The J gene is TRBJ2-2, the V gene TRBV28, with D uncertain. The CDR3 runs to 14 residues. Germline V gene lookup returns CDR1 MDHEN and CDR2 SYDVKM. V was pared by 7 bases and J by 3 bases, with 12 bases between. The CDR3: CASNQMADTGELFF. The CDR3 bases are TGTGCCAGCAACCAGATGGCAGACACCGGGGAGCTGTTTTTT. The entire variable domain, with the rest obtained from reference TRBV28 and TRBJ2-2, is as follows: DVKVTQSSRYLVKRTGEKVFLECVQDMDHENMFWYRQDPGLGLRLIYFSYDVKMKEKGDIPEGYSVSREKKERFSLILESASTNQTSMYLCASNQMADTGELFFGEGSRLTVL.

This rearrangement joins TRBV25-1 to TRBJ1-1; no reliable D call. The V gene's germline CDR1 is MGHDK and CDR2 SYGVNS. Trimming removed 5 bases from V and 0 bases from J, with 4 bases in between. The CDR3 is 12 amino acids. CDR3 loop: CASSTLNTEAFF. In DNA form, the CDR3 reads TGTGCCAGCAGTACTCTGAACACTGAAGCTTTCTTT.

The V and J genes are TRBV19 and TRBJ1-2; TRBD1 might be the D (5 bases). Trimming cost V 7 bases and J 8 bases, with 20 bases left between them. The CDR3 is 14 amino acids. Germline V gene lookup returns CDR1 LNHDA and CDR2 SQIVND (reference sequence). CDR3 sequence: CASNPPLRDSGYTF. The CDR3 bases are TGTGCCAGTAACCCCCCACTCCGAGACAGCGGCTACACCTTC.

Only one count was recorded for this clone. The CDR3 sequence is CASSLVLAGSQETQYF. The CDR3 DNA sequence: TGTGCCAGCAGCTTAGTTCTAGCGGGCTCCCAAGAGACCCAGTACTTC. The chain couples TRBV7-9 to TRBJ2-5, with 8 bases identical to TRBD2. Per germline, CDR1 SEHNR and CDR2 FQNEAQ (reference sequence). Trimming cost V 1 base and J 1 base; bases outside gene matches: 5. The CDR3 has 16 amino acids. Full variable domain (rest looked up from reference TRBV7-9 and TRBJ2-5): DTGVSQNPRHKITKRGQNVTFRCDPISEHNRLYWYRQTLGQGPEFLTYFQNEAQLEKSRLLSDRFSAERPKGSFSTLEIQRTEQGDSAMYLCASSLVLAGSQETQYFGPGTRLLVL.

CDR3: CASSPPLSSGDTQYF. In DNA form, the CDR3 reads TGCGCCAGCAGCCCACCGCTGAGCTCCGGGGATACGCAGTATTTT. The chain carries TRBV5-1 and TRBJ2-3; D remains unclear. V was clipped by 4 bases and J by 6 bases, with 18 bases between them. Germline CDR1 is SGHRS and CDR2 is YFSETQ. The CDR3 is 15 amino acids.

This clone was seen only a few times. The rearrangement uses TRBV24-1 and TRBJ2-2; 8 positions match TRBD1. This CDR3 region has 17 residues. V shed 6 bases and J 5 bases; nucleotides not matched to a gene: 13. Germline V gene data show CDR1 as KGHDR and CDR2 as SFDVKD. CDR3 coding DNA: TGTGCCACCAGTCGGCGAGGACAGGGAACGTCAACCGGGGAGCTGTTTTTT. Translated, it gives CATSRRGQGTSTGELFF.

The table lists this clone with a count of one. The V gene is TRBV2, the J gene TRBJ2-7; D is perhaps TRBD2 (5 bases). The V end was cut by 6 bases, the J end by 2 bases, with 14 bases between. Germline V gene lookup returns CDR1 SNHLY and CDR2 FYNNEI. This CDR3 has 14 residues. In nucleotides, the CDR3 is TGTGCCAGCAGCCGGGGAGCGGCCCCCTACGAGCAGTACTTC. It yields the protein CASSRGAAPYEQYF.

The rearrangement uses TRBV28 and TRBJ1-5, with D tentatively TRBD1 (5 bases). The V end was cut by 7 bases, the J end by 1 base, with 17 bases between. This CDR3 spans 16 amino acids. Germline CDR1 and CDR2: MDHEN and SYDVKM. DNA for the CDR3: TGTGCCAGCATCCCAACCGGGGGTAGAAGCAATCAGCCCCAGCATTTT. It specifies CASIPTGGRSNQPQHF.

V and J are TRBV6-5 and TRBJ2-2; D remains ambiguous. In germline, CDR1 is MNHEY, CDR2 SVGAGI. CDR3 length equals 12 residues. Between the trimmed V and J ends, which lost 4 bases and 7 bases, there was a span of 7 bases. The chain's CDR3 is CASSSLIGELFF. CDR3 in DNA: TGTGCCAGCAGTTCCCTTATCGGGGAGCTGTTTTTT.

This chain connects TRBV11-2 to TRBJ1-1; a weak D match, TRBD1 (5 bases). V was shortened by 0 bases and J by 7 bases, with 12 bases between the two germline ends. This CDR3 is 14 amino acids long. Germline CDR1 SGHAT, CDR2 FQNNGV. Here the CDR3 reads CASSLDRGTLEAFF. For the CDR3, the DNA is TGTGCCAGCAGCTTAGATCGGGGGACCCTTGAAGCTTTCTTT.

For the CDR3, the DNA is TGTGCCAGCAGCTCAATAAGACTAGCCAAAAACATTCAGTACTTC. Its translation: CASSSIRLAKNIQYF. V and J are TRBV7-9 and TRBJ2-4, with D uncertain. Germline CDR1 and CDR2: SEHNR and FQNEAQ (reference sequence). Trimming removed 4 bases from V and 0 bases from J, with 10 bases in between. This CDR3 contains 15 residues.

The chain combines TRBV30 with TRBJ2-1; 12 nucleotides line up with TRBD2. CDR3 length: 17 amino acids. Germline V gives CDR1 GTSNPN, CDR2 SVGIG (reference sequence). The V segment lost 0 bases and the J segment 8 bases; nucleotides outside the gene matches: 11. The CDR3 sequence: CAWSVLTSGRGPDEQFF. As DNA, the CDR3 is TGTGCCTGGAGTGTATTGACTAGCGGGAGAGGTCCCGATGAGCAGTTCTTC.